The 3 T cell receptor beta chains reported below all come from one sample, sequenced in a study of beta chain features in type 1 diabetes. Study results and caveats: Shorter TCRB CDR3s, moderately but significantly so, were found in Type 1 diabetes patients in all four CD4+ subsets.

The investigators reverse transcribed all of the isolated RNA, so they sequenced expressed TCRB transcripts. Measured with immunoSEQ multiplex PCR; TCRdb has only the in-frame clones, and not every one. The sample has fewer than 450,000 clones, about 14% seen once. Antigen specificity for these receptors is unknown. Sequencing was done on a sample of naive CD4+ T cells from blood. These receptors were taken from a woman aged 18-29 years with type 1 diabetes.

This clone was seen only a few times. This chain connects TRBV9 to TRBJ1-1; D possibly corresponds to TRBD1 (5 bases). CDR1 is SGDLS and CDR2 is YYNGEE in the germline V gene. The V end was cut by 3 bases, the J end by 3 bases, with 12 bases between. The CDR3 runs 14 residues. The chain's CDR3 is CASSARPGDTEAFF. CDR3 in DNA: TGTGCCAGCAGCGCCCGTCCGGGGGACACTGAAGCTTTCTTT.

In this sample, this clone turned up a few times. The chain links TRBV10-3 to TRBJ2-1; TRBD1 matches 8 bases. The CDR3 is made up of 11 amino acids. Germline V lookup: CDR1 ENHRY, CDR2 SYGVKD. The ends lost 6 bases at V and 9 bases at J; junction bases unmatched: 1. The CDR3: CAIRGQAEQFF. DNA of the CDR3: TGTGCCATCAGGGGACAGGCTGAGCAGTTCTTC.

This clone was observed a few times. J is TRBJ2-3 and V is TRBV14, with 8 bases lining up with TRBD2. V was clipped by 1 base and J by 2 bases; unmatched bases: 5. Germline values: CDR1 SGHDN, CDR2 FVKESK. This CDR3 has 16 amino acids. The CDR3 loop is CASSQVLGLATDTQYF. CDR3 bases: TGTGCCAGCAGCCAAGTTCTCGGACTAGCCACAGATACGCAGTATTTT.